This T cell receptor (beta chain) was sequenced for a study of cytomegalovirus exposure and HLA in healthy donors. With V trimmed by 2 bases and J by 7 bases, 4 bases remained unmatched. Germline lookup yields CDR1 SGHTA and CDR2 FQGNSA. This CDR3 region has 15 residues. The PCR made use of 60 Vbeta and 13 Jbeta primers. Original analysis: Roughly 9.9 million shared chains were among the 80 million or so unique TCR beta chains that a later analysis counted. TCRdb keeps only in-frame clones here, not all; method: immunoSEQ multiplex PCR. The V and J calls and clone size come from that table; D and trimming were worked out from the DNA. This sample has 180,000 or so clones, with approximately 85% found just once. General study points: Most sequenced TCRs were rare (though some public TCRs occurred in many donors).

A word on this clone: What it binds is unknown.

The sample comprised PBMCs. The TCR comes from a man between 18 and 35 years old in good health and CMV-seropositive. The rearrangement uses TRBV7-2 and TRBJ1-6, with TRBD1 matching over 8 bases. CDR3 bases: TGTGCCAGCAGCTTAAGCCGGGACAGGAATTCACCCCTCCACTTT. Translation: CASSLSRDRNSPLHF. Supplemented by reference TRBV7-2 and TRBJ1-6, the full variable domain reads GAGVSQSPSNKVTEKGKDVELRCDPISGHTALYWYRQSLGQGLEFLIYFQGNSAPDKSGLPSDRFSAERTGGSVSTLTIQRTQQEDSAVYLCASSLSRDRNSPLHFGNGTRLTVT.